One T cell receptor beta chain is described in this entry. Its antigen remains unknown. The source of the sample is a study of beta chain features in type 1 diabetes. General observations from the study: Shortening of TCRB CDR3s, moderate but significant, appeared in all four CD4+ subsets of Type 1 diabetes patients. For type 1 diabetes patients, VDJ junctions showed fewer insertions and more deletions. Cells carrying high TCR expression could end up over-represented when cDNA is sequenced.

The CDR3 length is 14 residues. The ends lost 5 bases at V and 5 bases at J; junction bases unmatched: 4. Germline V CDR1 and CDR2: SGDLS, YYNGEE. The authors reverse transcribed all of the isolated RNA, so sequencing captured expressed TCRB transcripts. Sequencing of naive, central memory and regulatory T cell samples gave an average of roughly 3.5 million reads. This table comes from immunoSEQ multiplex PCR, and its TCRdb copy is limited to in-frame clones, with some not included. The sample consists of around 240,000 clones, approximately 16% of them appearing once. This clonotype originated in a man aged 25-40 years with type 1 diabetes. V is TRBV9 and J is TRBJ2-1; 10 bases align to TRBD2. Specimen: naive CD4+ T cells from blood. The DNA of the CDR3 is TGTGCCAGCAGTCTAGCGGGAGTCCACAATGAGCAGTTCTTC. Amino acids: CASSLAGVHNEQFF.